This T cell receptor (beta chain) was profiled in a study of high-grade serous ovarian cancer treatment subgroups. Study-wide background: Samples averaged around 14,000 reads and 6,900 or so unique TCR beta rearrangements.

A note on this clone: Its matching antigen is unknown.

Here immunoSEQ multiplex PCR was the method, and the copy in TCRdb shows in-frame clones only, minus some. The sample holds about 5,500 clones; around three quarters are singletons and the top ten take about 10%. Tumor samples were obtained before definitive surgery or chemotherapy. Overall study results and limits: Without spatial data, bulk sequencing limits insight into HGSC tumor diversity. The analyses considered CDR3 and ignored CDR1 and CDR2. Same-patient tumor repertoires overlapped at roughly 0.1 to 0.79; different patients barely overlapped.

Sequenced: tumor tissue. This clonotype was sampled from a human donor with high-grade serous ovarian cancer.

The CDR3 DNA reads TGTGCCAGCAGCTTAGCCCCTAACGGGGGGCAAGGCTACACCTTC. Translation gives CASSLAPNGGQGYTF. This chain links TRBV7-8 with TRBJ1-2, with TRBD1 as a possible D gene (6 bases). CDR1 SGHVS and CDR2 FQNEAQ come from the germline V gene. The CDR3 length is 15 residues. Trimming shortened V by 0 bases and J by 8 bases, and 16 bases separated the two germline ends.